This section outlines one T cell receptor beta chain sequence together with its context. This clonotype came up once. Its specific antigen is unknown. No base quality values were provided; no much bigger clone lies one nucleotide off. These data come from a study of identical twins (dated by TCRdb to 2016 to 2018). Some background on the complete study: The study deep-sequenced TCR alpha and beta repertoires from monozygotic twins, unrelated adults of various ages and cord blood to test whether fetal clonotypes persist. Replicate twin experiments were performed at different times using different library preparation protocols to rule out contamination. The paper as a whole reports these results and caveats: Invariant T cells such as MAIT and iNKT could partly confound zero-insertion analyses, although diverse VJ usage argued against such confounding for most clonotypes. Out-of-frame TCR alpha sequences shared between twins showed an excess of low generation-probability sequences compared with coincidental sharing between unrelated individuals. In monozygotic twins, out-of-frame TCR alpha sharing was systematically underestimated by recombination models, although the models agreed with sharing between unrelated individuals. Because the same donors could not be followed over many years, the conclusions relied on cross-sectional statistical analysis. The excess sharing between twins in beta out-of-frame sequences was weaker because fewer shared sequences reduced the signal-to-noise ratio. Abundant cord blood beta clonotypes carried fewer insertions; young adult naive repertoires showed a weaker similar trend, while memory repertoires showed none.

Receptor amplification or capture employed 5' RACE. The sample was run on an Illumina HiSeq 2000. A universal primer binding site was introduced by template switching, and a unique molecular identifier was present in the final cDNA, enabling accurate counting of TCR cDNA molecules. First-strand cDNA for TCR alpha and beta chains was synthesized from specific primers in the conserved constant-segment region. To control for contamination, each cDNA library was double barcoded with a SMART-Mk sample barcode plus Illumina barcodes. TruSeq adapter sequences and Illumina sample barcodes were added in two successive PCR steps. Sequencing of the TCR alpha and beta cDNA libraries was done on the Illumina HiSeq platform using custom primers. The authors processed their data as follows. Unique molecular identifiers were extracted from raw reads with MiGEC, and CDR3 positions were determined with MiXCR. For each individual, recombination models were inferred using an EM algorithm with the repgenHMM and IGoR tools. Shared clonotypes were analyzed with the tcR package in R, and sharing was normalized by the product of cloneset sizes. To study raw recombination free of thymic and clonal selection effects, out-of-frame nonproductive sequences were analyzed. TCRdb passed the public sequencing reads through fastp at Q25 and MiXCR, retaining productive beta sequences. CDR3 protein sequences are deduplicated, and each keeps its most common genes and DNA. Clone size and V and J calls follow TCRdb, not the original study. The table for this sample lists 460,000 or so distinct CDR3 sequences; about 14% of them were counted only once. Clones ranked in the top ten supply roughly 0.5% of the sample.

The CDR1 and CDR2 encoded by the germline V gene (reference sequence) are LGHDT and YNNKEL. Trimming removed 5 bases from V and 4 bases from J, leaving 21 bases between the germline ends. The CDR3 covers 16 residues, taking in both the cysteine and the phenylalanine. The sequence is cut down to CDR3 DNA, 48 bases in frame from base 1. All donors were healthy Caucasians. The twin cohort consisted of three pairs of female monozygotic twins, all aged about 18 to 30 years. Positive isolation kits from Invitrogen were used to isolate CD4+ and CD8+ T cell populations. The sample also formed part of further work on yellow fever vaccine responses in identical twins. According to the second study: According to the authors, the vaccine-induced T cell response in identical twins seemed to be partly convergent and partly specific to each individual. In the study, vaccine-responding T cell clones were precisely tracked in identical twins.

The sample was CD4+ T cells sorted from blood. The receptor comes from a woman aged 18-29 years in good health. The sequence is built from TRBV3-1 and TRBJ2-7; the best D guess is TRBD1, with 6 bases matching. The encoded CDR3 is CASSVFRDTASYEQYF. Here is the DNA: TGTGCCAGCAGCGTCTTCCGGGACACCGCCTCGTACGAGCAGTACTTC.